The rows below give T cell receptor beta chains drawn from one sample of a study of T cells in Graves' hyperthyroidism and ophthalmopathy. TCRdb recomputed calls from the multiplex PCR reads with MiXCR, one row per CDR3 protein. The profile shows some 570,000 distinct CDR3 sequences, 15% to 20% of them singletons. Material for sequencing was blood. The receptors stem from a woman younger than 30 with Graves' ophthalmopathy. Both conserved end residues are part of each CDR3. A D gene is named only where the DNA matches it firmly. Clone size is stated in some rows and not others, as once, few, many or a class when expanded.

V gene	clone size	D gene	J gene	CDR3 protein	CDR3 DNA
TRBV12-3/TRBV12-4	-	-	TRBJ1-5	CASSRDADYSNQPQHF	TGTGCCAGCAGCAGGGACGCAGATTACAGCAATCAGCCCCAGCATTTT
TRBV12-3/TRBV12-4	many	TRBD1	TRBJ2-5	CASSSSGGMETQYF	TGTGCCAGCAGTTCCTCAGGGGGTATGGAGACCCAGTACTTC
TRBV7-2	many	TRBD1	TRBJ2-1	CASSPGTDYNEQFF	TGTGCCAGCAGCCCCGGGACAGATTACAATGAGCAGTTCTTC
TRBV11-2	many	-	TRBJ1-2	CASSLGSWSSLNYGYTF	TGTGCCAGCAGCTTAGGTTCGTGGAGCTCCCTTAACTATGGCTACACCTTC
TRBV19	few	TRBD1	TRBJ1-1	CASARTGVTEAFF	TGTGCCAGTGCCCGGACAGGGGTAACTGAAGCTTTCTTT
TRBV4-1	-	TRBD1	TRBJ2-1	CASSQDQYRGGEQFF	TGCGCCAGCAGCCAAGATCAGTACAGGGGCGGTGAGCAGTTCTTC
TRBV14	few	-	TRBJ1-4	CASSLDDGNEKLFF	TGTGCCAGCAGCCTAGACGACGGTAATGAAAAACTGTTTTTT
TRBV3-1	-	-	TRBJ2-1	CASSQVETEQFF	TGTGCCAGCAGCCAAGTCGAGACTGAGCAGTTCTTC
TRBV2	many	-	TRBJ1-2	CASSEGPVYGYTF	TGTGCCAGCAGTGAAGGTCCGGTCTATGGCTACACCTTC
TRBV9	few	TRBD1	TRBJ2-7	CASSPNGQGDNEQYF	TGTGCCAGCAGCCCCAACGGACAGGGGGACAACGAGCAGTACTTC
TRBV9	-	TRBD1	TRBJ1-5	CASSVEGALNQPQHF	TGTGCCAGCAGCGTAGAGGGGGCCCTCAATCAGCCCCAGCATTTT
TRBV7-9	many	TRBD1	TRBJ2-1	CASSTPGQGNNEQFF	TGTGCCAGCAGCACACCGGGACAGGGGAACAATGAGCAGTTCTTC
TRBV5-8	-	TRBD2	TRBJ2-2	CASPRAGEAGELFF	TGTGCCAGCCCGCGAGCGGGAGAAGCCGGGGAGCTGTTTTTT
TRBV2	-	TRBD2	TRBJ2-3	CASSEKPTRLAGVNTQYF	TGTGCCAGCAGTGAAAAACCGACACGACTAGCGGGAGTAAATACGCAGTATTTT
TRBV2	many	-	TRBJ1-4	CASSDRLELFF	TGTGCCAGCAGTGATCGTTTAGAACTGTTTTTT
TRBV30	many	-	TRBJ1-6	CAWSTGGRSPLHF	TGTGCCTGGAGTACCGGGGGGAGATCACCCCTCCACTTT
TRBV3-1	-	-	TRBJ2-1	CASSQDSGGYNEQFF	TGTGCCAGCAGCCAAGATTCCGGGGGCTACAATGAGCAGTTCTTC
TRBV27	many	-	TRBJ2-7	CASRSPDLRPYEQYF	TGTGCCAGCAGGAGCCCGGACCTCAGGCCCTACGAGCAGTACTTC
TRBV4-1	many	TRBD2	TRBJ2-7	CASSQEKRGTYEQYF	TGCGCCAGCAGCCAAGAAAAGCGGGGAACCTACGAGCAGTACTTC
TRBV28	many	TRBD1	TRBJ1-3	CATKQGSSGNTIYF	TGTGCCACCAAACAGGGGAGCTCTGGAAACACCATATATTTT
TRBV28	many	TRBD1	TRBJ1-5	CASTKQGTVNQPQHF	TGTGCCAGCACTAAACAGGGGACAGTTAATCAGCCCCAGCATTTT
TRBV7-9	many	-	TRBJ1-1	CASSTGPDGPRNTEAFF	TGTGCCAGCAGCACGGGGCCAGACGGCCCGCGGAACACTGAAGCTTTCTTT
TRBV20-1	-	-	TRBJ2-4	CSVAQGNIQYF	TGCAGTGTCGCCCAGGGGAACATTCAGTACTTC
TRBV29-1	few	-	TRBJ2-7	CSVEVQGTLGDEQYF	TGCAGCGTTGAAGTCCAGGGGACCCTTGGGGACGAGCAGTACTTC
TRBV9	few	-	TRBJ2-7	CASSAQTESYEQYF	TGTGCCAGCAGCGCCCAGACTGAGTCCTACGAGCAGTACTTC
TRBV28	many	-	TRBJ2-3	CASSHTGTDTQYF	TGTGCCAGCAGTCATACAGGGACAGATACGCAGTATTTT
TRBV20-1	many	-	TRBJ1-5	CSAPTVNQPQHF	TGCAGTGCTCCGACAGTCAATCAGCCCCAGCATTTT